Presented here are 18 T cell receptor beta chains from one specimen sequenced in a study of a mutant IDH1 vaccine in newly diagnosed glioma. As to time point: week 23, last vaccination. In the vaccine, a single dose held 300 ug of the mutant IDH1 20-mer peptide, along with topical imiquimod. TCRdb keeps only in-frame clones here, not all; method: immunoSEQ multiplex PCR. The sample carries 60,000 to 100,000 clones, 85% to 90% recorded once. No antigens are known for them. The sample was PBMCs, taken from a glioma patient whose treatment included an IDH1 peptide vaccine. These TCRs come from a woman aged 45-60 years with glioma.

The chain joins TRBV28 to TRBJ2-1; D unclear. The germline V and J ends were trimmed by 6 bases and 14 bases, with 26 bases remaining between them. The CDR3 consists of 15 residues. Germline V lookup: CDR1 MDHEN, CDR2 SYDVKM. CDR3 region: CASSSPSLGQSSEFF. CDR3 bases: TGTGCCAGCAGCTCGCCCTCCCTAGGTCAGTCGTCGGAGTTCTTC.

The chain is built from TRBV11-2 and TRBJ1-3; possible D gene TRBD1, 6 bases. Looked up from germline, CDR1 is SGHAT and CDR2 is FQNNGV. This CDR3 has 17 amino acids. V lost 5 bases and J 2 bases, leaving 19 bases between the germline ends. The CDR3 here is CASSTPTRGQAGNTIYF. As DNA, the CDR3 is TGTGCCAGCAGCACACCTACGCGGGGGCAGGCTGGAAACACCATATATTTT. Supplemented by reference TRBV11-2 and TRBJ1-3, the full variable domain reads EAGVAQSPRYKIIEKRQSVAFWCNPISGHATLYWYQQILGQGPKLLIQFQNNGVVDDSQLPKDRFSAERLKGVDSTLKIQPAKLEDSAVYLCASSTPTRGQAGNTIYFGEGSWLTVV.

This chain connects TRBV7-8 to TRBJ2-5, with a tentative D call TRBD2 (5 bases). The closer fit of TRBJ2-7 to the DNA end suggests the J call may be wrong. The CDR3 is 16 residues long. Germline-derived CDR1 and CDR2 are SGHVS and FQNEAQ. Here the CDR3 DNA reads TGTGCCAGCAGAAATATCCGGGAAAAGGACCTTAACGAGCAGTACTTC. Protein: CASRNIREKDLNEQYF.

V is TRBV5-8 and J is TRBJ2-7; 7 bases are a match to TRBD1. Germline CDR1 and CDR2: SGHTS and YDEGEE. The CDR3 has 14 amino acids. V trimming: 4 bases; J trimming: 3 bases; junction bases outside the gene matches: 7. The CDR3 DNA follows: TGTGCCAGCAGCCTGGACAGGCCTTACTACGAGCAGTACTTC. Translation: CASSLDRPYYEQYF.

This clone came up a few times. J is TRBJ1-1 and V is TRBV6-6, with 9 nucleotides matching TRBD1. J lost 5 bases, V lost 7 bases, and 8 bases had no gene match. The CDR3 sequence is 14 residues long. Germline V gene data show CDR1 as MNHNY and CDR2 as SVGAGI (reference sequence). Here the CDR3 DNA reads TGTGCCAGCACCCCGGGACAGGGACAGACTGAAGCTTTCTTT. It specifies CASTPGQGQTEAFF.

CDR3 amino acids: CASSAGTGLQPQHF. The DNA for the CDR3 is TGTGCCAGCAGCGCCGGGACAGGGCTTCAGCCCCAGCATTTT. The chain employs TRBV6-1 and TRBJ1-5; 9 positions match TRBD1. V lost 6 bases, J lost 6 bases, and 6 bases stayed unmatched. The CDR3 runs to 14 residues. CDR1 and CDR2 (germline): MNHNS, SASEGT.

This clone came up once. The rearrangement uses TRBV5-6 and TRBJ1-2; tentative D call: TRBD1 (6 bases). The V end was cut by 0 bases, the J end by 6 bases, with 9 bases between. Germline CDR1 is SGHDT and CDR2 is YYEEEE. The CDR3 contains 13 residues. CDR3 DNA sequence: TGTGCCAGCAGCTTGGTCGCAGGGGATGGCTACACCTTC. Encoded protein: CASSLVAGDGYTF.

The chain is built from TRBV5-6 and TRBJ2-1, with D hard to call. This CDR3 is built from 15 residues. The V and J ends lost 4 bases and 0 bases respectively, with 11 bases between them. Germline CDR1 reads SGHDT; CDR2 reads YYEEEE. The CDR3: CASSAKMVSYNEQFF. DNA for the CDR3: TGTGCCAGCAGCGCCAAAATGGTCTCCTACAATGAGCAGTTCTTC.

This clone occurred once. The chain employs TRBV5-1 and TRBJ2-5; D possibly uses TRBD1 or TRBD2 (5 bases each). Germline V gene sequence: CDR1 SGHRS, CDR2 YFSETQ. This CDR3 has 15 residues. Trimming removed 1 base from V and 3 bases from J, with 13 bases in between. The CDR3 DNA is TGCGCCAGCAGCTTGTACGGGACCGTAGAAGAGACCCAGTACTTC. Translated: CASSLYGTVEETQYF. Full variable domain (outside the CDR3, taken from reference TRBV5-1 and TRBJ2-5): KAGVTQTPRYLIKTRGQQVTLSCSPISGHRSVSWYQQTPGQGLQFLFEYFSETQRNKGNFPGRFSGRQFSNSRSEMNVSTLELGDSALYLCASSLYGTVEETQYFGPGTRLLVL.

This chain joins TRBV6-5 and TRBJ2-7; 9 positions agree with TRBD1. Germline-derived CDR1 and CDR2 are MNHEY and SVGAGI. V shed 2 bases and J 3 bases; nucleotides not matched to a gene: 2. The length of the CDR3 is 14 residues. This chain's CDR3 is CASSYGGQGYEQYF. CDR3 sequence (DNA): TGTGCCAGCAGTTACGGGGGACAGGGCTACGAGCAGTACTTC.

The chain couples TRBV18 to TRBJ2-1, with 12 bases identical to TRBD2. The CDR3 length is 17 residues. Trimming took 4 bases from V and 8 from J; bases not matched to a gene: 12. The germline gives CDR1 KGHSH, CDR2 LQKENI. CDR3 nucleotides: TGTGCCAGCTCACAGGGGCTAGCGGGAGGGCCCTCGGATGAGCAGTTCTTC. Amino acids: CASSQGLAGGPSDEQFF.

This chain uses TRBV5-6 with TRBJ2-1; 8 nucleotides align to TRBD1. Trimming at V came to 2 bases and at J to 9 bases, leaving 4 bases not matched to a gene. The CDR3 has 13 residues. CDR1 is SGHDT, CDR2 YYEEEE, per germline. The CDR3 loop is CASSLWDRLEQFF. CDR3 in DNA: TGTGCCAGCAGCTTATGGGACAGGCTTGAGCAGTTCTTC.

The chain joins TRBV5-1 to TRBJ2-1, with D perhaps matching TRBD2 (5 bases). The germline V gene encodes CDR1 SGHRS and CDR2 YFSETQ. The ends were cut back, 4 bases at V and 0 bases at J, with 11 bases in the middle. This CDR3 contains 15 residues. The DNA of the CDR3 is TGCGCCAGCAGCCCCCTGGGGAGCTCCTACAATGAGCAGTTCTTC. This translates into CASSPLGSSYNEQFF.

A few counts support this clone. The V and J genes are TRBV5-6 and TRBJ1-6; possibly TRBD1 for D (6 bases). V was shortened by 1 base and J by 4 bases, with 6 bases between the two germline ends. The CDR3 is made up of 14 amino acids. Germline CDR1 SGHDT, CDR2 YYEEEE. CDR3 bases: TGTGCCAGCAGCTTGCAGGGGTATAATTCACCCCTCCACTTT. Translation gives CASSLQGYNSPLHF.

The CDR3 DNA follows: TGTGCCAGCAGCCCTCGGGCGAGGCTCCCTGAAGCTTTCTTT. This codes for CASSPRARLPEAFF. V is TRBV27 and J is TRBJ1-1, with D unclear. Germline values: CDR1 MNHEY, CDR2 SMNVEV (reference sequence). V was cut by 6 bases and J by 6 bases, with 17 bases left in between. The CDR3 has 14 amino acids.

The CDR3 DNA is TGTGCCACTGCTAGGGACAGGGATCCCTATGGCTACACCTTC. This encodes CATARDRDPYGYTF. The V and J genes are TRBV11-1 and TRBJ1-2, with 9 bases that match TRBD1. The V segment lost 10 bases and the J segment 4 bases; nucleotides outside the gene matches: 10. Germline V gene sequence: CDR1 SGHAT, CDR2 FQDESV (reference sequence). The CDR3 sequence is 14 residues long.

This rearrangement joins TRBV29-1 to TRBJ2-3; no clear D. Germline CDR1 reads SQVTM; CDR2 reads ANQGSEA. Trimming left V 0 bases short and J 2 bases short, with 6 bases between. The CDR3 totals 13 residues. In DNA, the CDR3 is TGCAGCGTTGAAGAACAGAACACAGATACGCAGTATTTT. The encoded protein is CSVEEQNTDTQYF.

This clone was seen only once. This sequence joins TRBV5-3 and TRBJ1-1; tentative D call: TRBD1 (6 bases). TRBV5-3 belongs to the ORF category, with a function that is uncertain. The CDR3 is made up of 16 amino acids. Trimming cost V 3 bases and J 11 bases, with 26 bases left between them. CDR3 protein: CARSSTTSTGFDLAFF. CDR3 DNA: TGTGCCAGAAGCTCCACAACCTCAACAGGGTTCGACTTGGCTTTCTTT.